This T cell receptor beta chain was sequenced during a study of blood T cell repertoires in COVID-19. V lost 0 bases and J 3 bases, leaving 15 bases between the germline ends. From germline, CDR1 is MNHEY and CDR2 SVGEGT. This CDR3 is built from 16 residues. The table came from immunoSEQ multiplex PCR; TCRdb's copy has only in-frame clones and leaves some out. The sample includes about 27,000 clones, roughly 80% of them seen just once. The receptor comes from a woman over 75 with acute or convalescent COVID-19. The rearrangement links TRBV6-2 or TRBV6-3 to TRBJ2-7; D perhaps matches TRBD2 (6 bases). The sequencing input was peripheral blood. The CDR3 is CASSYSGAGTYYEQYF. Written as DNA, the CDR3 is TGTGCCAGCAGTTACTCCGGGGCGGGAACGTACTACGAGCAGTACTTC.